A single sample is the source of the 7 T cell receptor beta chains below, sequenced in a study of patients with pleural tuberculosis. TCRdb used MiXCR to reprocess the reads, holding one entry per CDR3 protein. Among approximately 53,000 distinct CDR3 sequences listed, approximately 7.5% were seen once. The source is a human donor with pleural tuberculosis.

This clonotype was counted many times. The chain recombines TRBV20-1 with TRBJ1-1, with D unclear. Germline assignment: CDR1 DFQATT and CDR2 SNEGSKA (reference sequence). The CDR3 spans 10 residues. Trimming removed 3 bases at V and 6 bases at J, with 5 bases between. CDR3 nucleotides: TGCAGTGCTAGTCCCGCTGAAGCTTTCTTT. This codes for CSASPAEAFF.

This clonotype was detected many times. The chain links TRBV11-2 to TRBJ1-1; D gene uncertain. V was shortened by 3 bases and J by 6 bases, with 11 bases between the two germline ends. CDR3 length equals 13 residues. CDR1 SGHAT and CDR2 FQNNGV come from the germline V gene. The CDR3 DNA is TGTGCCAGCAGCTTCACTTTACAGTCTGAAGCTTTCTTT. As protein: CASSFTLQSEAFF.

This clonotype was recorded many times. V gene TRBV3-1 combines with J gene TRBJ2-3; D is ambiguous. V lost 3 bases, J lost 3 bases, and 10 bases lay in between. The length of the CDR3 is 14 residues. CDR1 LGHDT and CDR2 YNNKEL come from the germline V gene (reference sequence). The CDR3 loop reads CASSQETLTDTQYF. For the CDR3, the DNA is TGTGCCAGCAGCCAGGAGACATTGACAGATACGCAGTATTTT.

Ten or more counts support this clonotype. The chain joins TRBV18 to TRBJ2-7, with D unclear. V was clipped by 3 bases and J by 5 bases, with 8 bases between them. The CDR3 has 12 residues. Germline CDR1 KGHSH, CDR2 LQKENI. For the CDR3, the DNA is TGTGCCAGCTCACCGGGCCGGAACGAGCAGTACTTC. As protein: CASSPGRNEQYF.

The chain couples TRBV19 to TRBJ2-1, with 7 bases lining up with TRBD1. CDR3 length equals 12 residues. From germline, CDR1 is LNHDA and CDR2 SQIVND (reference sequence). J gave up 4 bases and V 10 bases, and 4 bases lay outside the gene matches. The CDR3 bases are TGTGCCACCTCGGACAGGTACAATGAGCAGTTCTTC. Protein: CATSDRYNEQFF.

This clonotype was seen ten or more times. The rearrangement uses TRBV20-1 and TRBJ2-3, with D hard to call. Germline CDR1 DFQATT, CDR2 SNEGSKA (reference sequence). Trimming took off 5 bases at V and 1 base at J, with 10 bases between the two ends. This CDR3 contains 13 residues. The CDR3 DNA follows: TGCAGTGCTGGGTTAGGTGGCACAGATACGCAGTATTTT. It codes for CSAGLGGTDTQYF.

Details on this clonotype: With a much larger clone just one base away, this may be a read error. V usage is TRBV11-1 and J usage is TRBJ2-7; 9 bases map to TRBD2. The V gene end was trimmed by 5 bases and the J gene end by 3 bases; junction bases not matched to a gene: 8. CDR3 length equals 15 residues. CDR1 is SGHAT, CDR2 FQDESV, per germline (reference sequence). The CDR3 loop is CASSHLAGPIYEQYF. CDR3 nucleotide sequence: TGTGCCAGCAGCCATCTAGCGGGACCGATCTACGAGCAGTACTTC.